The rows below give T cell receptor beta chains drawn from one sample of a study of blood T cell repertoires in COVID-19. This table comes from immunoSEQ multiplex PCR, and its TCRdb copy is limited to in-frame clones, with some not included. The sample records about 210,000 clones, more than 75% being singletons. Sequenced input: PBMCs or T cells enriched from blood (not recorded which). These receptors were collected from a man aged 40-49 years with acute COVID-19. Each CDR3 is given without its conserved first and last residue.

TRBV6-1	TRBJ1-5	ASSEERGQARRQPQH
TRBV18	TRBJ2-7	ASSRSGSSYEQY
TRBV6-2/TRBV6-3	TRBJ1-2	ASSYRRPHRYT
TRBV23-1	TRBJ2-7	ASSPPRRASLYEQY
TRBV7-8	TRBJ2-3	ASSLELLPDTQY
TRBV5-4	TRBJ1-1	ASSFSGGRTEAF
TRBV28	TRBJ1-1	ASSSSDRVTEAF
TRBV19	TRBJ2-2	ASSMGAGGPVELF
TRBV2	TRBJ1-3	ASSQGYGNTIY
TRBV4-3	TRBJ2-7	ASSQDRSVAGSEQY
TRBV28	TRBJ2-1	ASRSSREGPINEQF
TRBV30	TRBJ2-7	AWSGGTSGRSEQY
TRBV7-8	TRBJ2-7	ASSLGGGGSSYEQY
TRBV18	TRBJ2-1	ASSPWAGGQGNEQF
TRBV2	TRBJ1-1	ASSAGENTEAF
TRBV7-6	TRBJ2-5	ASSLTGSKKETQY
TRBV6-5	TRBJ1-2	ATTRDGYT
TRBV24-1	TRBJ2-7	ATRGQGAYYEQY
TRBV28	TRBJ2-7	TSSEGGYEQY
TRBV30	TRBJ1-5	AWSTGSNQPQH
TRBV2	TRBJ1-2	ASSGGTGYT
TRBV6-5	TRBJ1-2	ASWDREVGPYGYT
TRBV19	TRBJ1-2	ASSMTGNYGYT
TRBV4-2	TRBJ1-2	ASSRPGQAGFGYT
TRBV7-2	TRBJ1-4	ASSSWDGQNEKLF
TRBV9	TRBJ1-3	ASSVKREGAPGNTIY
TRBV27	TRBJ1-2	ASSLKGTGGRGYGYT
TRBV7-9	TRBJ2-2	ASSFHTGHNTGELF
TRBV28	TRBJ1-1	ASSLDVHTRVNTEAF
TRBV13	TRBJ1-1	ASNHNRGGTEAF
TRBV27	TRBJ2-4	ASSLFAGLDIQY
TRBV4-1	TRBJ2-5	ASSQDGTGDETQY
TRBV4-2	TRBJ1-4	ASSPGGATANEKLF
TRBV5-1	TRBJ1-2	ASSTGLELQGYT
TRBV30	TRBJ1-2	AWSVLSRQLNNYGYT
TRBV5-5	TRBJ1-3	ASSTDRVENTIY
TRBV11-2	TRBJ1-2	ASSFSGSGTSGYT
TRBV27	TRBJ1-5	ASTLAGGSNQPQH
TRBV7-3	TRBJ1-1	ASSLSTVGYTEAF
TRBV27	TRBJ1-2	ASSLSSQDYGYT
TRBV5-4	TRBJ2-1	ASSLDSLSKQF
TRBV27	TRBJ2-7	ASRPMRERSYEQY